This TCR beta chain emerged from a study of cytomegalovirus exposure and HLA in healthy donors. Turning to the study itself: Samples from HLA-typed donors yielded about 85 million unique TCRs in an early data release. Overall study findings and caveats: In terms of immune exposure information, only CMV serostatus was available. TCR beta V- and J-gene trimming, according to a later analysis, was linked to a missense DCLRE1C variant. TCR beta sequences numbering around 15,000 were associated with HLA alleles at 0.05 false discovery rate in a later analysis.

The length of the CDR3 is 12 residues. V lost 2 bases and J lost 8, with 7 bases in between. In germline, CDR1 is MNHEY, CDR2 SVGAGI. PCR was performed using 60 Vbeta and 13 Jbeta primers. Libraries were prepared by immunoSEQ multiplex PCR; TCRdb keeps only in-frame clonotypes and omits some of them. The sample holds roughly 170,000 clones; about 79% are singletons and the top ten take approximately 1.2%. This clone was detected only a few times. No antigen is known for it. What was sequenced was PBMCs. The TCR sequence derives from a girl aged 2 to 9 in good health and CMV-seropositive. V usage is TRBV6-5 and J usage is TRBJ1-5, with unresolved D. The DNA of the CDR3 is TGTGCCAGCAGTTACCATCGGGAGCCCCAGCATTTT. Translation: CASSYHREPQHF.